This T cell receptor beta chain was captured in a study of siplizumab effects on memory and regulatory T cells. General observations from the study: The study found naive T cells seemingly more diverse than memory cells and seemingly major alloresponse contributors. About 80-96% of proliferating CD4+ or CD8+ clones had no assignable naive or memory phenotype. Mapping to unstimulated subsets was achieved for only a minor fraction of alloreactive clones.

Kept together in coculture, the mixed lymphocyte reaction cells spent more than five days at 37°C. This clone was recorded only once. Its antigen is unknown. The CDR3 spans 17 residues. Germline CDR1 is SGHTA and CDR2 is FQGNSA. The V gene end was trimmed by 2 bases and the J gene end by 2 bases; junction bases not matched to a gene: 12. Using immunoSEQ multiplex PCR, the repertoire was profiled, and TCRdb retains in-frame clones only, with some absent. Of under 20,000 clones listed, 45% to 60% were seen once; the top ten hold nearly 5%. The chain recombines TRBV7-2 with TRBJ2-7; 7 bases fit TRBD1. Sequencing was carried out using CFSE-low (dividing) CD4+ T cells sorted from an allogeneic mixed lymphocyte reaction. The receptor comes from a human donor in good health; the cells came from an allogeneic mixed lymphocyte reaction. The DNA of the CDR3 is TGTGCCAGCAGCTTATTTAGCTTTGGGGGACAGACCTACGAGCAGTACTTC. Protein sequence: CASSLFSFGGQTYEQYF.